One and the same sample provided the 12 T cell receptor beta chains below, sequenced in a study of blood T cell repertoires in COVID-19 (dated by TCRdb to 2018 to 2021). The library was produced with the immunoSEQ multiplex PCR assay. TCRdb took this table from immuneACCESS and kept in-frame rearrangements with V and J called. Such tables lack part of the clones; where checked against another copy, unresolved V genes explain under half of the gap, and the rest is unexplained. The sample contains about 390,000 clones, 87% of them found a single time. Roughly 10% of the sample lies in the top ten. The specimen sequenced was PBMCs or T cells enriched from blood (not recorded which). These receptors all stem from a woman between 50 and 59 years old who had recovered from COVID-19.

The rearrangement links TRBV5-1 to TRBJ1-2, with 8 nucleotides matching TRBD1. The trim removed 0 bases at V and 4 bases at J, leaving 5 bases unmatched. The CDR3 spans 15 residues. The germline CDR1 and CDR2 sequences are SGHRS and YFSETQ. The CDR3: CASSLGPGGIYGYTF. DNA of the CDR3: TGCGCCAGCAGCTTGGGTCCAGGGGGCATCTATGGCTACACCTTC.

The V and J genes are TRBV6-2 or TRBV6-3 and TRBJ1-2, with unresolved D. In germline, CDR1 is MNHEY, CDR2 SVGEGT. Trimming took off 6 bases at V and 8 bases at J, with 16 bases between the two ends. The CDR3 has 13 residues. The CDR3 here is CASSHFVGWGYTF. CDR3 sequence (DNA): TGTGCCAGCAGCCACTTCGTCGGTTGGGGCTACACCTTC.

This sequence joins TRBV7-2 and TRBJ1-2, with 7 bases lining up with TRBD1. Germline lookup yields CDR1 SGHTA and CDR2 FQGNSA. There are 14 residues in the CDR3. Trimming cost V 1 base and J 3 bases; bases outside gene matches: 2. The CDR3 sequence is CASSLGDSYYGYTF. The CDR3 region has the DNA TGTGCCAGCAGCTTAGGGGACAGCTACTATGGCTACACCTTC.

V and J are TRBV30 and TRBJ1-2; D is unresolved. Germline CDR1 is GTSNPN and CDR2 is SVGIG (reference sequence). V was cut by 1 base and J by 4 bases, with 10 bases left in between. The CDR3 contains 13 residues. The CDR3 DNA reads TGTGCCTGGAGTGGTGTCAGTCTCTATGGCTACACCTTC. It encodes CAWSGVSLYGYTF.

The chain carries TRBV5-1 and TRBJ1-1; 9 positions match TRBD1. There are 17 residues in the CDR3. Trimming at V came to 4 bases and at J to 0 bases, leaving 10 bases not matched to a gene. Germline V lookup: CDR1 SGHRS, CDR2 YFSETQ. The CDR3 region has the DNA TGCGCCAGCAGCCTGTACCGGGACAGGGACATGAACACTGAAGCTTTCTTT. This translates into CASSLYRDRDMNTEAFF.

V is TRBV19 and J is TRBJ1-2, with D perhaps matching TRBD1 (6 bases). V lost 4 bases and J lost 3, with 15 bases in between. The CDR3 spans 15 residues. CDR1 is LNHDA and CDR2 is SQIVND in the germline V gene (reference sequence). The CDR3: CASSRTLNRDYGYTF. The DNA for the CDR3 is TGTGCCAGTAGTAGAACTCTGAACAGGGACTATGGCTACACCTTC.

This chain connects TRBV28 to TRBJ1-2, with D hard to call. CDR1 and CDR2 from the germline V gene are MDHEN and SYDVKM. V was cut by 5 bases and J by 4 bases, with 17 bases left in between. The CDR3 sequence is 15 residues long. The DNA of the CDR3 is TGTGCCAGCAGTCAACTCCCGACCGGGAGCTATGGCTACACCTTC. Amino acid sequence: CASSQLPTGSYGYTF.

There are a few counts of this clone. The DNA of the CDR3 is TGTGCCTGGAGTAACGCCGGGACAGGGGTTCAGCCCCAGCATTTT. Translation: CAWSNAGTGVQPQHF. The genes are TRBV30 and TRBJ1-5, with 10 bases that match TRBD1. Trimming cost V 2 bases and J 6 bases; bases outside gene matches: 7. This CDR3 spans 15 amino acids. Germline CDR1 and CDR2: GTSNPN and SVGIG (reference sequence). Full variable domain (rest looked up from reference TRBV30 and TRBJ1-5): SQTIHQWPATLVQPVGSPLSLECTVEGTSNPNLYWYRQAAGRGLQLLFYSVGIGQISSEVPQNLSASRPQDRQFILSSKKLLLSDSGFYLCAWSNAGTGVQPQHFGDGTRLSIL.

The genes are TRBV27 and TRBJ2-7; TRBD1 matches at 8 bases. The trim removed 4 bases at V and 6 bases at J, leaving 5 bases unmatched. The CDR3 extends over 13 amino acids. CDR1 and CDR2 from the germline V gene are MNHEY and SMNVEV (reference sequence). CDR3 residues: CASSSDRVVEQYF. Here the CDR3 DNA reads TGTGCCAGCAGTTCGGACAGGGTAGTCGAGCAGTACTTC.

The chain is built from TRBV5-8 and TRBJ1-1, with D maybe TRBD1 (5 bases). Trimming cost V 2 bases and J 1 base, with 18 bases left between them. The CDR3 is 17 residues long. CDR1 is SGHTS and CDR2 is YDEGEE in the germline V gene. CDR3 nucleotides: TGTGCCAGCAGCTTAATTGACAGACCTAGGTGGAACACTGAAGCTTTCTTT. This codes for CASSLIDRPRWNTEAFF.

V is TRBV7-2 and J is TRBJ1-3, with D possibly being TRBD1 (6 bases). CDR1 and CDR2 from the germline V gene are SGHTA and FQGNSA. The CDR3 is made up of 15 amino acids. V lost 5 bases and J 0 bases, leaving 11 bases between the germline ends. CDR3 sequence reads: CASSRGGSSGNTIYF. CDR3 DNA sequence: TGTGCCAGCAGCCGGGGGGGCAGCTCTGGAAACACCATATATTTT.

This clone was observed a single time. The chain has TRBV28 and TRBJ2-3, with TRBD1 matching over 7 bases. This CDR3 has 13 residues. V lost 1 base, J lost 8 bases, and 3 bases stayed unmatched. Germline assignment: CDR1 MDHEN and CDR2 SYDVKM. The CDR3 sequence: CASSLLGGGTQYF. The CDR3 nucleotides read TGTGCCAGCAGTTTATTAGGGGGCGGTACGCAGTATTTT.